These 14 T cell receptor beta chains originate from one sample sequenced in a study of T cell responses to AZD1222 COVID-19 vaccine. Libraries were prepared by immunoSEQ multiplex PCR; TCRdb keeps only in-frame clonotypes and omits some of them. This repertoire shows about 180,000 clones, 88% found once; its top ten account for about 9.9%. Sequencing was performed on peripheral blood, taken 28 days after the second AZD1222 dose. These TCRs come from an adult who received the AZD1222 COVID-19 vaccine.

V is TRBV10-3 and J is TRBJ1-4; 10 bases are shared with TRBD1. V shed 2 bases and J 6 bases; nucleotides not matched to a gene: 3. Germline V gene data show CDR1 as ENHRY and CDR2 as SYGVKD. The CDR3 has 15 residues. CDR3 nucleotides: TGTGCCATCAGTGAGGAAGGGACAGGGGATGAAAAACTGTTTTTT. Amino acid sequence: CAISEEGTGDEKLFF.

This chain connects TRBV30 to TRBJ2-7, with D hard to call. The CDR3 spans 12 residues. Trimming took 4 bases from V and 5 from J, leaving 12 bases between them. Per the germline V gene, CDR1 is GTSNPN and CDR2 is SVGIG (reference sequence). CDR3 residues: CAWNLNYNEQYF. The CDR3 nucleotides read TGTGCCTGGAACCTGAATTATAACGAGCAGTACTTC.

J is TRBJ1-1 and V is TRBV29-1; maybe TRBD1 (6 bases). Trimming left V 7 bases short and J 1 base short, with 10 bases between. Germline V CDR1 and CDR2: SQVTM, ANQGSEA. This CDR3 has 12 amino acids. The chain's CDR3 is CSGGTSNTEAFF. CDR3 coding DNA: TGCAGCGGGGGGACATCGAACACTGAAGCTTTCTTT.

In this sample, this clone turned up once. The CDR3 region has the DNA TGTGCCAGTAGTCCCTTCCTAGACCTAAAAGAGCAGTTCTTC. Its translation is CASSPFLDLKEQFF. The rearrangement uses TRBV19 and TRBJ2-1; no firm D call. Germline assignment: CDR1 LNHDA and CDR2 SQIVND (reference sequence). This CDR3 region has 14 residues. Between the trimmed V and J ends, which lost 5 bases and 10 bases, there was a span of 18 bases. The complete variable domain, with remaining parts taken from reference TRBV19 and TRBJ2-1, reads DGGITQSPKYLFRKEGQNVTLSCEQNLNHDAMYWYRQDPGQGLRLIYYSQIVNDFQKGDIAEGYSVSREKKESFPLTVTSAQKNPTAFYLCASSPFLDLKEQFFGPGTRLTVL.

J is TRBJ2-7 and V is TRBV6-5, with D uncertain. Trimming left V 0 bases short and J 2 bases short, with 8 bases between. The CDR3 covers 14 residues. Germline assignment: CDR1 MNHEY and CDR2 SVGAGI. In DNA, the CDR3 is TGTGCCAGCAGTTACTCACTCTCCCCCTACGAGCAGTACTTC. Its protein product is CASSYSLSPYEQYF.

V and J are TRBV27 and TRBJ2-7, with D possibly TRBD1 on 6 matching bases. V was trimmed by 3 bases and J by 0 bases, leaving 9 bases between them. The CDR3 consists of 14 residues. From germline, CDR1 is MNHEY and CDR2 SMNVEV (reference sequence). The CDR3 DNA reads TGTGCCAGCAGTTTGGACAGAGTCTCCTACGAGCAGTACTTC. Protein: CASSLDRVSYEQYF.

The V call is TRBV7-8, the J call TRBJ1-2; D may be TRBD1 (6 bases). CDR1 is SGHVS and CDR2 is FQNEAQ in the germline V gene. V lost 1 base and J lost 4, with 10 bases in between. The CDR3 is 14 residues long. The CDR3 region is CASSLGTGSYGYTF. The CDR3 coding sequence is TGTGCCAGCAGCTTAGGAACAGGGAGCTATGGCTACACCTTC.

The V gene is TRBV10-3, the J gene TRBJ2-1; TRBD2 agrees at 7 bases. The CDR3 contains 18 residues. From germline, CDR1 is ENHRY and CDR2 SYGVKD. V trimming: 0 bases; J trimming: 3 bases; junction bases outside the gene matches: 11. The CDR3 here is CAISESGVRGGVYNEQFF. CDR3 nucleotides: TGTGCCATCAGTGAGTCCGGGGTGCGCGGGGGAGTCTACAATGAGCAGTTCTTC.

The CDR3 nucleotides read TGTGCCAGCAGCTCCCGACAAGCGGGTAGGACTGAAGCTTTCTTT. Protein sequence: CASSSRQAGRTEAFF. The chain combines TRBV5-4 with TRBJ1-1, with unresolved D. CDR1 is SGHNT and CDR2 is YYREEE in the germline V gene (reference sequence). Deletions cut 3 bases from V and 5 bases from J, with 17 bases between. This CDR3 contains 15 residues.

The chain uses TRBV19 and TRBJ1-2; D gene unclear. V lost 2 bases and J 4 bases, leaving 20 bases between the germline ends. The CDR3 length is 17 residues. Germline V CDR1 and CDR2: LNHDA, SQIVND (reference sequence). The CDR3 spells CASSIRRTGNPSYGYTF. The CDR3 nucleotides are TGTGCCAGTAGTATAAGGAGGACCGGCAACCCCTCCTATGGCTACACCTTC.

In this sample, this clone turned up once. This rearrangement joins TRBV4-3 to TRBJ2-7; no firm D call. Germline V gives CDR1 LGHNA, CDR2 YSLEER. The V gene lost 0 bases and the J gene lost 3 bases, with 12 bases spanning the gap. This CDR3 region has 15 residues. The CDR3 bases are TGCGCCAGCAGCCAAGATCTAACAAGCCGCTACGAGCAGTACTTC. Translation gives CASSQDLTSRYEQYF.

The gene calls are TRBV19 and TRBJ1-3; unclear D gene. This CDR3 contains 16 residues. Germline V gene lookup returns CDR1 LNHDA and CDR2 SQIVND (reference sequence). Trimming left V 7 bases short and J 4 bases short, with 20 bases between. The chain's CDR3 is CASIEDAGSGGNTIYF. DNA for the CDR3: TGTGCCAGTATCGAAGATGCGGGATCGGGGGGAAACACCATATATTTT.

The chain combines TRBV5-1 with TRBJ2-7; D perhaps matches TRBD1 (5 bases). The V end lost 3 bases, the J end lost 2 bases, and 18 bases lay between the germline ends. Germline values: CDR1 SGHRS, CDR2 YFSETQ. The CDR3 is 16 amino acids. The CDR3 coding sequence is TGCGCCAGCAGCTCTCTACAAGGACAACCTACCTACGAGCAGTACTTC. Encoded protein: CASSSLQGQPTYEQYF.

The gene calls are TRBV6-1 and TRBJ2-3; 12 nucleotides agree with TRBD2. V shed 4 bases, J shed 6 bases, and the junction held 11 bases outside the gene matches. Germline values: CDR1 MNHNS, CDR2 SASEGT. This CDR3 comprises 17 residues. CDR3 in DNA: TGTGCCAGCAGTGGTAGACTAGCGGGGGCCCGGGGGGATACGCAGTATTTT. Its protein product is CASSGRLAGARGDTQYF.